This passage covers 18 T cell receptor beta chains from one sample sequenced in a study of technical replicates of blood from a few donors. Sequencing was performed with immunoSEQ multiplex PCR; in TCRdb, only in-frame clones are kept and a portion is missing. The table includes about 75,000 clones, roughly nine tenths detected once. The source material was T cells isolated from PBMCs. These receptors were obtained from a human donor in good health. Some clones in this sample may be carry-over from other donors' samples.

The chain couples TRBV4-2 to TRBJ1-1, with 9 bases that match TRBD1. Losses at the gene ends were 4 bases for V and 5 bases for J; bases not matched to a gene: 8. Germline loops: CDR1 LGHNA, CDR2 YNFKEQ. CDR3 size: 15 residues. CDR3 sequence reads: CASSRGQGQRTEAFF. CDR3 sequence (DNA): TGTGCCAGCAGCCGAGGACAGGGGCAGAGGACTGAAGCTTTCTTT.

This clone is a singleton in its sample. CDR3 nucleotides: TGTGCCAGTAGTATTAACGGGATATTCCCAAACACTGAAGCTTTCTTT. This encodes CASSINGIFPNTEAFF. The V call is TRBV19, the J call TRBJ1-1; D unresolved. The length of the CDR3 is 16 residues. V was clipped by 3 bases and J by 2 bases, with 16 bases between them. The germline gives CDR1 LNHDA, CDR2 SQIVND (reference sequence).

This chain uses TRBV19 with TRBJ1-2; D is perhaps TRBD1 (5 bases). Deletions cut 3 bases from V and 2 bases from J, with 16 bases between. Germline loops: CDR1 LNHDA, CDR2 SQIVND (reference sequence). The CDR3 covers 16 residues. This chain's CDR3 is CASSIAGGDLNYGYTF. CDR3 bases: TGTGCCAGTAGTATTGCTGGCGGGGACTTAAACTATGGCTACACCTTC.

The V and J genes are TRBV30 and TRBJ2-7; D possibly corresponds to TRBD2 (5 bases). The CDR3 totals 12 residues. Trimming cost V 0 bases and J 5 bases, with 8 bases left between them. Germline loops: CDR1 GTSNPN, CDR2 SVGIG (reference sequence). Here the CDR3 reads CAWSVWEHEQYF. In DNA form, the CDR3 reads TGTGCCTGGAGTGTATGGGAGCACGAGCAGTACTTC.

This chain joins TRBV27 and TRBJ2-3, with a weak D call TRBD2 (7 bases). Trimming stripped 8 bases from V and 2 bases from J, with 29 bases between. Germline V CDR1 and CDR2: MNHEY, SMNVEV (reference sequence). The CDR3 sequence is 19 residues long. CDR3 nucleotide sequence: TGTGCCAGCTCCTTGGGGGGCAGGGAGGCGAGCGGGGACACAGATACGCAGTATTTT. This gives the protein CASSLGGREASGDTDTQYF.

The chain has TRBV19 and TRBJ1-2; D is unclear. The CDR3 is 13 amino acids. Germline V gene data show CDR1 as LNHDA and CDR2 as SQIVND (reference sequence). Deletions cut 0 bases from V and 4 bases from J, with 6 bases between. This chain's CDR3 is CASSIEASYGYTF. The CDR3 coding sequence is TGTGCCAGTAGTATAGAGGCCAGCTATGGCTACACCTTC. Full variable domain (missing parts from reference TRBV19 and TRBJ1-2): DGGITQSPKYLFRKEGQNVTLSCEQNLNHDAMYWYRQDPGQGLRLIYYSQIVNDFQKGDIAEGYSVSREKKESFPLTVTSAQKNPTAFYLCASSIEASYGYTFGSGTRLTVV.

The chain is built from TRBV7-2 and TRBJ2-7, with 7 bases lining up with TRBD2. The CDR3 runs 16 residues. Germline-derived CDR1 and CDR2 are SGHTA and FQGNSA. With 5 bases clipped from V and 4 bases from J, the junction kept 14 bases outside the gene matches. The CDR3 bases are TGTGCCAGCAGCCCAAGGCAGGCTAGCGGACGGTACGAGCAGTACTTC. Translated, it gives CASSPRQASGRYEQYF.

This clone was detected only once. The V gene is TRBV28, the J gene TRBJ2-3; D unresolved. The V gene's germline CDR1 is MDHEN and CDR2 SYDVKM. The CDR3 consists of 15 residues. Trimming removed 4 bases from V and 1 base from J, with 12 bases in between. CDR3 residues: CASSSAEKRTDTQYF. Written as DNA, the CDR3 is TGTGCCAGCAGTTCCGCCGAGAAGCGCACAGATACGCAGTATTTT.

The rearrangement uses TRBV6-1 and TRBJ2-3; a possible D gene is TRBD1 (5 bases). There are 15 residues in the CDR3. The germline V and J ends were trimmed by 8 bases and 0 bases, with 15 bases remaining between them. Germline lookup yields CDR1 MNHNS and CDR2 SASEGT. CDR3 sequence reads: CASLVSGRSTDTQYF. The DNA of the CDR3 is TGTGCCAGCCTCGTTTCAGGGCGGAGCACAGATACGCAGTATTTT.

The rearrangement uses TRBV27 and TRBJ2-7, with 7 bases aligning to TRBD1. Per germline, CDR1 MNHEY and CDR2 SMNVEV (reference sequence). V lost 5 bases and J lost 2; bases outside the gene matches: 3. The CDR3 spans 13 residues. The CDR3 region has the DNA TGTGCCAGCAGTCAGGGGGACGCCTACGAGCAGTACTTC. Protein product: CASSQGDAYEQYF.

V and J are TRBV5-8 and TRBJ1-6; D is perhaps TRBD1 (5 bases). V was cut by 0 bases and J by 5 bases, with 15 bases left in between. Germline V gene lookup returns CDR1 SGHTS and CDR2 YDEGEE. CDR3 length: 17 amino acids. CDR3 protein: CASSLVPTQGHNSPLHF. The DNA for the CDR3 is TGTGCCAGCAGCTTGGTACCCACGCAGGGTCATAATTCACCCCTCCACTTT.

This chain uses TRBV27 with TRBJ2-7; unclear D gene. The germline V gene encodes CDR1 MNHEY and CDR2 SMNVEV (reference sequence). The CDR3 contains 16 residues. Trimming pared 4 bases from V and 0 bases from J, leaving 16 bases between. The CDR3 nucleotides are TGTGCCAGCAGTTCTACTACTACCAGTAGCTCCTACGAGCAGTACTTC. Its translation: CASSSTTTSSSYEQYF.

This sequence joins TRBV19 and TRBJ2-7, with 9 bases identical to TRBD2. The CDR3 contains 15 residues. V lost 2 bases, J lost 4 bases, and 6 bases stayed unmatched. CDR1 is LNHDA and CDR2 is SQIVND in the germline V gene (reference sequence). The CDR3, as DNA: TGTGCCAGTAGTATACGGCTAGCGGGATATTACGAGCAGTACTTC. Protein product: CASSIRLAGYYEQYF.

The genes are TRBV28 and TRBJ2-2; 7 nucleotides line up with TRBD1. The V gene's germline CDR1 is MDHEN and CDR2 SYDVKM. CDR3 size: 15 residues. Germline trimming cut 3 bases from V and 4 bases from J; bases unmatched to any gene: 5. For the CDR3, the DNA is TGTGCCAGCAGTTTTCTTGACAGGGTCACCGGGGAGCTGTTTTTT. Its translation: CASSFLDRVTGELFF.

CDR3 in DNA: TGTGCCAGCATTGCGACCGGGACTTCACGGTACGAGCAGTACTTC. It yields the protein CASIATGTSRYEQYF. V gene TRBV2 combines with J gene TRBJ2-7; maybe TRBD2 (6 bases). V shed 7 bases and J shed 4 bases, with 20 bases lying between them. Germline V CDR1 and CDR2: SNHLY, FYNNEI. The CDR3 has 15 residues. Full variable domain (remainder filled in from reference TRBV2 and TRBJ2-7): EPEVTQTPSHQVTQMGQEVILRCVPISNHLYFYWYRQILGQKVEFLVSFYNNEISEKSEIFDDQFSVERPDGSNFTLKIRSTKLEDSAMYFCASIATGTSRYEQYFGPGTRLTVT.

This chain uses TRBV28 with TRBJ2-7; D uncertain. Between the trimmed V and J ends, which lost 6 bases and 3 bases, there was a span of 9 bases. The CDR3 is 12 residues long. The germline gives CDR1 MDHEN, CDR2 SYDVKM. The CDR3 DNA follows: TGTGCCAGCAGGACCTCGGGCTACGAGCAGTACTTC. The encoded protein is CASRTSGYEQYF. The variable domain in full, with the rest retrieved from reference TRBV28 and TRBJ2-7, is DVKVTQSSRYLVKRTGEKVFLECVQDMDHENMFWYRQDPGLGLRLIYFSYDVKMKEKGDIPEGYSVSREKKERFSLILESASTNQTSMYLCASRTSGYEQYFGPGTRLTVT.

This clone was recorded a few times. The V gene is TRBV15, the J gene TRBJ1-5; D ambiguous. Between the trimmed V and J ends, which lost 2 bases and 6 bases, there was a span of 5 bases. The length of the CDR3 is 12 residues. Looked up from germline, CDR1 is LNHNV and CDR2 is YYDKDF (reference sequence). The CDR3 loop is CATSRRGQPQHF. The CDR3 DNA reads as TGTGCCACCAGCAGACGGGGTCAGCCCCAGCATTTT.

The chain uses TRBV2 and TRBJ1-2; D ambiguous. V dropped 7 bases and J dropped 3 bases, with 15 bases sitting between them. The CDR3 is made up of 14 amino acids. The V gene's germline CDR1 is SNHLY and CDR2 FYNNEI. The CDR3 sequence: CASTSSPIYYGYTF. CDR3 coding DNA: TGTGCCAGCACAAGTAGTCCTATTTACTATGGCTACACCTTC.